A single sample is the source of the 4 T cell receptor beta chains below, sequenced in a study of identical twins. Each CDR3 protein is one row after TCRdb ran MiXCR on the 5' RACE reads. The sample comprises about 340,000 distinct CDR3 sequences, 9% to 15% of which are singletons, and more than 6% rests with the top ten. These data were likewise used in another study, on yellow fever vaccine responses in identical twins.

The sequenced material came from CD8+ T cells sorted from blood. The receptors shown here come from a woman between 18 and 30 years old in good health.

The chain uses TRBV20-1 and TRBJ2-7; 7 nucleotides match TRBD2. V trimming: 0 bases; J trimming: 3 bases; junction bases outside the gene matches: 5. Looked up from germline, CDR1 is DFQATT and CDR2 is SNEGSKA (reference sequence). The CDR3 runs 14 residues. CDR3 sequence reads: CSARDPTGGYEQYF. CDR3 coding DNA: TGCAGTGCTAGAGATCCGACGGGGGGCTACGAGCAGTACTTC.

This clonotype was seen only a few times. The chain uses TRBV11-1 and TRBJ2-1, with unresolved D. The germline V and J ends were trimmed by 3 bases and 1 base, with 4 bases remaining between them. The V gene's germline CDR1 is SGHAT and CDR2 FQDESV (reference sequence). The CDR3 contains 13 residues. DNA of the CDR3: TGTGCCAGCAGCTTCGAGTCCTACAATGAGCAGTTCTTC. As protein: CASSFESYNEQFF.

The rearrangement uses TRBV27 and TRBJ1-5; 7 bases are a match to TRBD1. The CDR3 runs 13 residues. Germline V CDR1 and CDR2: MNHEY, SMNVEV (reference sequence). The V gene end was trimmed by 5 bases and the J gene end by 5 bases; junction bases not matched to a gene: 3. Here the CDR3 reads CASSRQGHQPQHF. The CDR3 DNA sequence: TGTGCCAGCAGTCGACAGGGTCATCAGCCCCAGCATTTT.

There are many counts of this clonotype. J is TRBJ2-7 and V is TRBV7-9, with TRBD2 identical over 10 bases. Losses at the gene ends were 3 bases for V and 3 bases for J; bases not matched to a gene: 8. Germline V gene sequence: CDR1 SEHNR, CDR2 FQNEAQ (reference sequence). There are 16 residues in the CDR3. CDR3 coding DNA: TGTGCCAGCAGCTTGCCCTCTAGCGGGAGCGACTACGAGCAGTACTTC. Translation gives CASSLPSSGSDYEQYF.